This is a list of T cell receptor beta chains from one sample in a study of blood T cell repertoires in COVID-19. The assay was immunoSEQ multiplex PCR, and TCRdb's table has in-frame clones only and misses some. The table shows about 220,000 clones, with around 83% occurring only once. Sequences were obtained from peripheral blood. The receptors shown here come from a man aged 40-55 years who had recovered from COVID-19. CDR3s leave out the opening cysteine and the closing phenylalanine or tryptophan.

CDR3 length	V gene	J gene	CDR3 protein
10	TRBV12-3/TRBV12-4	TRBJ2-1	ASSFLGQRSF
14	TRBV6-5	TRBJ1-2	ASSFYLAGTSDGYT
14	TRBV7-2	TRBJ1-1	ASSLGRNRGNTEAF
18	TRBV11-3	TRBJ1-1	ASSLDLGDLRGFPNTEAF
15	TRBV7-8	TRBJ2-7	ASSLEGLWQIPYEQY
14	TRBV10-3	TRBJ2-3	AISERTGGGTDTQY
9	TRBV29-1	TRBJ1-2	SVEAGDGYT
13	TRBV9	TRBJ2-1	ASSERTGSYNEQF
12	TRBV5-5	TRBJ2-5	ASSLPGLQETQY
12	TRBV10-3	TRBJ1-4	AISESTGNEKLF
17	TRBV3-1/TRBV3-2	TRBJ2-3	ASSQGMARGPSSTDTQY
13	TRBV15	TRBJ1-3	ATSRTGGAGNTIY
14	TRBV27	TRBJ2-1	ASSFRQGLIQGEQF
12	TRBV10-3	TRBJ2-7	AISQTGESYEQY
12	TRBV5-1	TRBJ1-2	ASSFQGQAYGYT
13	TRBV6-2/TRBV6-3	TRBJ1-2	ASSYPYTENYGYT
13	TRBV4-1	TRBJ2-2	ASSRSGTNTGELF
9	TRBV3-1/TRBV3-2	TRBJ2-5	ASSQSETQY
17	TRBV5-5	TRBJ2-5	ASSPIYQTGGGARETQY
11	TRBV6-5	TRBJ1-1	ATTIGQAPKAF
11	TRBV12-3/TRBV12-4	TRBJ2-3	ATVGRNTDTQY
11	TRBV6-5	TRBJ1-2	ASSYSYGYGYT
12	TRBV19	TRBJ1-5	ASSIARGQGRQH
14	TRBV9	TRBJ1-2	ASSAWDRGGEWGYT
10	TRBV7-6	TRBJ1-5	ASSLARGPQH
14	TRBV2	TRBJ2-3	ASSGASGGYTDTQY
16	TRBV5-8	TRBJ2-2	ASSPADRGEANTGELF
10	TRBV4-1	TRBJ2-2	ASRQVAGELF
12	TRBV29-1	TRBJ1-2	SVDQGTNNYGYT